The sequence of this TCR beta chain was determined in a study of T cell repertoires in cytomegalovirus infection. Study details: Indications came from public TCR beta signatures; they pointed to CMV infection and to a matching HLA type. General study findings and limits: The ex vivo response was dominated by HLA-C-restricted CMV-specific TCR beta clonotypes.

V dropped 6 bases and J dropped 7 bases, with 9 bases sitting between them. Per germline, CDR1 LNHDA and CDR2 SQIVND (reference sequence). CDR3 length: 11 amino acids. TCRdb redid the calling of the reads with MiXCR, one entry per CDR3 protein. Of 250,000 to 300,000 distinct CDR3 sequences in the sample, approximately 17% were seen once. This clonotype was seen more than once but under ten times. Its specificity is unknown. The chain carries TRBV19 and TRBJ1-2; D remains unclear. The clonotype was recovered from a human donor in good health (CMV status not recorded). Some clones in this sample may be carry-over from other donors' samples. The specimen was CD8+ T cells from PBMCs. The CDR3 sequence: CASRFGPGYTF. CDR3 nucleotides: TGTGCCAGTAGATTCGGGCCTGGCTACACCTTC.